The text below deals with one T cell receptor beta chain. The antigen remains undetermined. The PCR contained 60 Vbeta and 13 Jbeta primers. The assay was immunoSEQ multiplex PCR, and TCRdb's table has in-frame clones only and misses some. The data show more than 90,000 clones, about 80% seen once. The V end was cut by 0 bases, the J end by 0 bases, with 6 bases between. There are 15 residues in the CDR3. CDR1 and CDR2 (germline): SGHRS, YFSETQ. The data are from a study of cytomegalovirus exposure and HLA in healthy donors. The study's findings and limits: It was shown in a later analysis that HLA-associated TCR beta chains were more clonally expanded than other, equally common chains.

Specimen: PBMCs. The sequence derives from a man in his forties in good health and CMV-seronegative. The rearrangement joins TRBV5-1 to TRBJ1-4; D is unresolved. CDR3 amino acids: CASSLVGATNEKLFF. The DNA of the CDR3 is TGCGCCAGCAGCTTGGTCGGAGCAACTAATGAAAAACTGTTTTTT. The full variable domain, its missing parts supplied by reference TRBV5-1 and TRBJ1-4, is KAGVTQTPRYLIKTRGQQVTLSCSPISGHRSVSWYQQTPGQGLQFLFEYFSETQRNKGNFPGRFSGRQFSNSRSEMNVSTLELGDSALYLCASSLVGATNEKLFFGSGTQLSVL.